This TCR beta chain is from a study of tumor-infiltrating lymphocytes in localized non-small cell lung cancer. Repertoires were generated with immunoSEQ multiplex PCR, while TCRdb's copy carries only in-frame clones and drops some. The table has some 7,800 clones, approximately 79% seen once; the top ten hold approximately 13%. A single count supports this clone. CDR1 and CDR2 (germline): SNHLY, FYNNEI. This CDR3 region has 14 residues. The V and J ends lost 6 bases and 7 bases, in that order; junction bases with no gene match: 4. The sample comprised uninvolved lung tissue not adjacent to the tumor. The gene calls are TRBV2 and TRBJ1-6, with 9 bases that match TRBD1. The receptor comes from a human donor with non-small cell lung cancer. The CDR3, as DNA: TGTGCCAGCAGCTGGGGACAGGGCAATTCACCCCTCCACTTT. Protein sequence: CASSWGQGNSPLHF.